The text below deals with one T cell receptor beta chain. Its antigen remains unknown. This sample stems from a study of cytomegalovirus exposure and HLA in healthy donors. Study in general: Of some 410 genotyped donors, roughly 81% grouped in the Caucasian-associated ancestry cluster. Notes on the study in general: Prior analysis indicated that the majority of TCR beta V segments exhibited productivity approximately 90% or approximately 30% of the time. Later genetic work tied a missense DCLRE1C variant to beta-chain V and J trimming. It emerged from a later analysis that several of the most significant clusters appeared to be linked to common viral pathogens.

The J segment lost 2 bases and the V segment lost 6 bases, leaving 7 bases of the junction unmatched. CDR3 length equals 14 residues. Germline lookup yields CDR1 MNHNS and CDR2 SASEGT. A multiplex PCR was run with 60 Vbeta primers and 13 Jbeta primers. Sequencing was performed with immunoSEQ multiplex PCR; in TCRdb, only in-frame clones are kept and a portion is missing. The sample gives some 200,000 clones, 70% of which show up once; approximately 2.5% is in the top ten. This clonotype was obtained from a man in his forties in good health and CMV-seropositive. The rearrangement uses TRBV6-1 and TRBJ2-7, with 7 positions matching TRBD1. The sequenced sample consisted of PBMCs. The CDR3 DNA reads TGTGCCAGCAGGGGGACAGCCATGGCCTACGAGCAGTACTTC. Encoded protein: CASRGTAMAYEQYF.